The text below deals with one TCR beta chain. Authors' analysis steps: By means of reference gene primer amplification, nucleated cell counts were estimated. Profiling relied on immunoSEQ multiplex PCR, and the TCRdb table lists in-frame clones only, not all of them. That table furnishes V, J and clone size, whereas the DNA furnished D and trimming. The data contain some 220,000 clones, roughly four fifths of them singletons. The data stem from a study of blood T cell repertoires in COVID-19. The wider study: Spain, Italy and the United States supplied samples that represented acute and convalescent COVID-19. T cells, B-cell-depleted T cells, or PBMCs supplied cDNA or gDNA.

Germline V gene lookup returns CDR1 SGDLS and CDR2 YYNGEE. The J segment lost 3 bases and the V segment lost 4 bases, leaving 4 bases of the junction unmatched. This CDR3 has 15 residues. J is TRBJ2-1 and V is TRBV9; 10 nucleotides agree with TRBD2. The specimen sequenced was peripheral blood. This clonotype was sampled from a man aged 45-65 years with acute or convalescent COVID-19. This CDR3 reads CASSRTSGVYNEQFF. The CDR3, as DNA: TGTGCCAGCAGCAGAACTAGCGGGGTCTACAATGAGCAGTTCTTC.